This TCR beta chain emerged from a study of shared clonotypes between healthy human individuals (dated by TCRdb to about 2020). Regarding the research as a whole: Three men and a couple of women, aged 18 to 49 years, made up the cohort. Per donor, three plates each were used for CD4 naive and CD4 memory, two for CD8 naive, and one for CD8 memory. Blood TCR repertoires of about 5 healthy adults were deeply sequenced to estimate repertoire size and the extent of clonotype sharing between individuals. To increase sequencing depth and limit assay-specific biases, TCR repertoire library preparation and sequencing were carried out by different laboratories using diverse techniques. Leukapheresis yielded between about 0.85 and 10 billion PBMCs per donor.

The donors were healthy, HIV-negative adults who had no recently reported acute infections or vaccinations. Every donor was a Caucasian adult residing in Nashville, Tennessee, USA. Magnetic negative selection was used to enrich CD4+ T cells, after which naive cells were positively selected on CD45RA and the negative fraction became the memory subset. Blood was obtained by leukapheresis, after which PBMCs were separated by Ficoll-Histopaque density gradient centrifugation and cryopreserved in liquid nitrogen vapor phase. Analytical flow cytometry was used to check the purity and quantity of every magnetically sorted T cell population. Each sorted fraction had its genomic DNA isolated and then quantified by UV absorbance on a Nanodrop 2000c. Using the deep immunoSEQ assay, TCR CDR3 regions were amplified from genomic DNA by multiplex PCR. Extracted genomic DNA from each cell subset was distributed evenly across all wells of several immunoSEQ 96-well plates, and each plate was treated as a replicate. For sorted subsets, about 200 ng genomic DNA, equal to tens of thousands of T cell genomes, was loaded into each replicate PCR. Purified libraries were measured with a Qubit 3.0 fluorometer, size-checked on a Bioanalyzer 2100, and measured again with the KAPA Library Quantification kit. Each immunoSEQ 96-well plate was sequenced on its own single-read 150-cycle Illumina NextSeq 550 flow cell. For the original study's pipeline: Because only junctional sequences without quality scores were contained in the immunoSEQ output, filtering matching that applied to full-length reads could not be performed. Sequences were annotated with PyIR, a Python wrapper for IgBLAST v1.9, and V/J genes and CDR3 were assigned using IMGT germline references. Any read was removed if the V/J assignment was weak (E-value above 1e-6), the CDR3 was missing, or the read contained stop codons, out-of-frame junctions, or ambiguous translated residues. V3J clonotypes were defined as sequences sharing the same inferred V gene, J gene, and CDR3 amino acid sequence. Percentage overlap between repertoires was calculated by dividing the number of shared unique clonotypes by the size of the smaller repertoire. Richness of each repertoire was evaluated using RTK rarefaction, the Chao1 estimator, and Recon v2.1 estimates of unobserved clonotypes. For all TCRbeta clonotypes obtained by the gDNA method from a handful of donors, generation probabilities were computed with OLGA. The clones in this table, taken by TCRdb from immuneACCESS, are in-frame only. Not every clone is retained; where verified, under half of the shortfall comes from an unresolved V gene, and the cause of the rest is unknown. The D gene and trimming were derived from the DNA, and the V and J assignments and clone size from that table. Recorded for this sample are 600,000 to 750,000 clones; around 72% of them occurred a single time. The top ten constitute approximately 1.8% of the sample.

Study-wide findings and limitations: Naive subsets generally had larger estimated clonotype richness than memory subsets did. Rarefaction of sorted-subset datasets indicated incomplete sequencing despite the large sequencing depth. Across a few donors, 4.5% to 6.5% of naive CD4, approximately 3.6% of naive CD8, roughly 2.3% of memory CD4, and roughly 0.41% of memory CD8 clonotypes were shared. The small number of donors limited the genetic and exposure-history diversity represented. Pairwise subsampling led to the expectation that sequencing depth would affect the degree of clonotype sharing among donors. Compared with non-shared clonotypes, clonotypes shared by all four sorted-subset donors had higher generation probabilities. Sampling was restricted to blood, and TCR repertoires in tissue are likely to differ from TCR repertoires in blood.

Its CDR3 holds 14 amino acids, cysteine through phenylalanine. The kept DNA is CDR3 alone, 42 bases in frame from the first base. A distance of 14 bases separates the germline ends of V and J, which lose 8 bases and 4 bases respectively. CDR1 MDHEN and CDR2 SYDVKM were looked up in the germline V gene. As regards this clone: This receptor's antigen is unknown. No much larger clone exists at a distance of one base, and base qualities are not known.

This receptor chain uses TRBV28 and TRBJ2-2; a weak D assignment points to TRBD1 (5 bases agree). The clonotype comes from a woman in her 30s in good health. Sequencing was done on a sample of memory CD4+ T cells sorted from blood. Read against the paper, the sample's cell subset or site label means: CD45RA-negative fraction. The CDR3 sequence is CASGEHTGTGELFF. The DNA sequence is as follows: TGTGCCAGCGGCGAACACACAGGCACCGGGGAGCTGTTTTTT.